Below, 31 T cell receptor beta chains from the same sample are listed, as sequenced in a study of identical twins. TCRdb processed the 5' RACE reads anew with MiXCR; each CDR3 protein has one entry. The data contain around 200,000 distinct CDR3 sequences, roughly a tenth of them singletons. Sequenced material: memory (CD45RO+) T cells sorted from blood. All receptors derive from a woman aged 18-29 years in good health.

Remarks on this clonotype: Given a much more abundant clone one base away, this may be a read error. V gene TRBV12-3 or TRBV12-4 combines with J gene TRBJ1-6; tentatively, D is TRBD1 (5 bases). V was trimmed by 5 bases and J by 7 bases, leaving 12 bases between them. The CDR3 totals 14 residues. The CDR3 sequence is CASSARGGNSPLHF. Here the CDR3 DNA reads TGTGCCAGCAGTGCCCGTGGGGGGAATTCACCCCTCCACTTT.

In this sample, this clonotype turned up a few times. This chain connects TRBV20-1 to TRBJ2-7; TRBD2 matches at 13 bases. The length of the CDR3 is 15 residues. V gave up 1 base and J gave up 1 base; unmatched junction bases: 1. Germline V gene data show CDR1 as DFQATT and CDR2 as SNEGSKA (reference sequence). The CDR3 reads CSARGTSGRSYEQYF. CDR3 sequence (DNA): TGCAGTGCTAGAGGGACTAGCGGGAGATCCTACGAGCAGTACTTC.

This clonotype was seen ten or more times. The chain is built from TRBV5-1 and TRBJ2-7, with a weak D call TRBD1 (6 bases). The germline V gene encodes CDR1 SGHRS and CDR2 YFSETQ. V dropped 4 bases and J dropped 0 bases, with 14 bases sitting between them. The CDR3 contains 15 residues. CDR3 in DNA: TGCGCCAGCAGCGGTGACTTGGGGGCCTCCTACGAGCAGTACTTC. This gives the protein CASSGDLGASYEQYF.

Details on this clonotype: The junction differs from germline at one of its ends, possibly a read error. The rearrangement links TRBV27 to TRBJ1-2; D is unclear. Germline CDR1 and CDR2: MNHEY and SMNVEV (reference sequence). This CDR3 is built from 14 residues. The CDR3 DNA reads TGTGCCAGCAGTTTTAACGGCCGGAACTATGGCTACACCTTT. Translated: CASSFNGRNYGYTF.

In its sample, this clonotype was seen many times. The chain uses TRBV12-3 or TRBV12-4 and TRBJ1-2; perhaps TRBD1 as D (5 bases). This CDR3 is 13 amino acids long. With 6 bases removed from V and 4 bases from J, the gap between germline ends came to 12 bases. CDR3: CASRDDSVYGYTF. The CDR3 region has the DNA TGTGCCAGCAGGGACGACAGTGTCTATGGCTACACCTTC.

This clonotype was recorded a few times. V usage is TRBV10-2 and J usage is TRBJ2-7; 9 positions agree with TRBD2. V dropped 7 bases and J dropped 2; count of bases not matched to a gene: 9. The CDR3 is 15 residues long. Per the germline V gene, CDR1 is WSHSY and CDR2 is SAAADI. Written as DNA, the CDR3 is TGCGCCAGCACTCCCAGGGGCGGGAGGGCCTACGAGCAGTACTTC. Amino acids: CASTPRGGRAYEQYF.

This clonotype was detected many times. J is TRBJ2-7 and V is TRBV20-1; D is unclear. CDR1 DFQATT and CDR2 SNEGSKA come from the germline V gene (reference sequence). This CDR3 region has 12 residues. Trimming cost V 3 bases and J 0 bases, with 6 bases left between them. The CDR3 DNA sequence: TGCAGTGCTAGTCACCCCTCCTACGAGCAGTACTTC. Translated, it gives CSASHPSYEQYF.

This clonotype was seen many times. The genes are TRBV7-8 and TRBJ2-7, with TRBD1 as a possible D gene (6 bases). Germline V gene lookup returns CDR1 SGHVS and CDR2 FQNEAQ. V gave up 0 bases and J gave up 1 base, with 10 bases separating them. CDR3 size: 15 residues. The DNA for the CDR3 is TGTGCCAGCAGCTTAGCACAGGGACCTTCCTACGAGCAGTACTTC. Protein product: CASSLAQGPSYEQYF.

The chain links TRBV15 to TRBJ2-1; 9 bases agree with TRBD2. The junction had 4 bases not matched to a gene; V was cut back by 5 bases and J by 5 bases. This CDR3 comprises 14 residues. CDR1 is LNHNV, CDR2 YYDKDF, per germline (reference sequence). CDR3 DNA: TGTGCCACCAGCGGGGGACTAGCCGACAATGAGCAGTTCTTC. It is translated as CATSGGLADNEQFF.

This clonotype was seen at least ten times. The genes are TRBV29-1 and TRBJ1-1; perhaps TRBD1 as D (5 bases). Germline lookup yields CDR1 SQVTM and CDR2 ANQGSEA. This CDR3 spans 11 amino acids. Trimming shortened V by 5 bases and J by 6 bases, and 10 bases separated the two germline ends. This chain's CDR3 is CSVSQASEAFF. Written as DNA, the CDR3 is TGCAGCGTTTCACAGGCATCTGAAGCTTTCTTT.

The rearrangement joins TRBV2 to TRBJ1-1; D remains ambiguous. This CDR3 contains 14 residues. CDR1 and CDR2 (germline): SNHLY, FYNNEI. V gave up 7 bases and J gave up 5 bases, with 17 bases separating them. The CDR3 nucleotides read TGTGCCAGCATTCGCCAGGATTTTGGAACTGAAGCTTTCTTT. Translating gives CASIRQDFGTEAFF.

The table lists this clonotype with a few counts. The chain recombines TRBV6-5 with TRBJ1-6, with TRBD1 as a possible D gene (5 bases). V was cut by 8 bases and J by 13 bases, with 15 bases left in between. Germline CDR1 and CDR2: MNHEY and SVGAGI. The CDR3 contains 12 residues. CDR3 residues: CASSQEGRPLHF. The CDR3 coding sequence is TGTGCCAGCTCCCAAGAGGGGCGTCCCCTCCACTTT.

This clonotype showed up many times. The chain has TRBV11-2 and TRBJ1-1; weak D call: TRBD1 (5 bases). CDR1 is SGHAT and CDR2 is FQNNGV in the germline V gene. V lost 5 bases and J lost 4, with 26 bases in between. CDR3 length: 18 amino acids. The CDR3 is CASSLYARFKRDSTEAFF. DNA of the CDR3: TGTGCCAGCAGCCTTTATGCACGTTTCAAAAGGGACTCCACTGAAGCTTTCTTT. The whole variable domain, remainder taken from reference TRBV11-2 and TRBJ1-1, is EAGVAQSPRYKIIEKRQSVAFWCNPISGHATLYWYQQILGQGPKLLIQFQNNGVVDDSQLPKDRFSAERLKGVDSTLKIQPAKLEDSAVYLCASSLYARFKRDSTEAFFGQGTRLTVV.

This clonotype was found many times. The rearrangement links TRBV20-1 to TRBJ1-2; D uncertain. V gave up 3 bases and J gave up 4 bases, with 15 bases separating them. This CDR3 has 14 residues. CDR1 DFQATT and CDR2 SNEGSKA come from the germline V gene (reference sequence). The CDR3 nucleotides read TGCAGTGCTAGTGAGGACCAAGACCTCTATGGCTACACCTTC. Translated: CSASEDQDLYGYTF.

In its sample, this clonotype was seen a few times. This sequence joins TRBV29-1 and TRBJ1-2, with a weak D call TRBD1 (5 bases). The V gene's germline CDR1 is SQVTM and CDR2 ANQGSEA. V lost 7 bases and J 7 bases, leaving 25 bases between the germline ends. The CDR3 extends over 15 amino acids. The CDR3: CSARSRERSSSGYTF. CDR3 sequence (DNA): TGCAGCGCCCGTAGCAGGGAGCGCTCCTCTAGTGGCTACACCTTC.

Only a few counts were recorded for this clonotype. The CDR3 reads CSWRAPSGEQFF. The CDR3, as DNA: TGCAGTTGGAGAGCACCCTCGGGGGAGCAGTTCTTC. The V and J genes are TRBV20-1 and TRBJ2-1; weak D call: TRBD2 (5 bases). CDR1 and CDR2 from the germline V gene are DFQATT and SNEGSKA (reference sequence). Deletions cut 8 bases from V and 10 bases from J, with 18 bases between. This CDR3 has 12 amino acids.

This clonotype was seen only a few times. The chain has TRBV10-3 and TRBJ1-1, with TRBD1 matching 7 bases. Trimming cost V 3 bases and J 1 base; bases outside gene matches: 8. The CDR3 has 16 amino acids. Per germline, CDR1 ENHRY and CDR2 SYGVKD. CDR3 coding DNA: TGTGCCATCAGTGATTTCCAGGGGGTTGGGAACACTGAAGCTTTCTTT. It codes for CAISDFQGVGNTEAFF.

The chain combines TRBV11-2 with TRBJ2-6; 15 bases fit TRBD2. V dropped 3 bases and J dropped 5; count of bases not matched to a gene: 11. The CDR3 is 20 amino acids. Germline assignment: CDR1 SGHAT and CDR2 FQNNGV. The CDR3 spells CASSFPTGTSGRRRANVLTF. Here the CDR3 DNA reads TGTGCCAGCAGCTTTCCAACCGGGACTAGCGGGAGGAGGAGGGCCAACGTCCTGACTTTC.

This chain uses TRBV19 with TRBJ2-3; D gene unclear. This CDR3 spans 15 amino acids. Germline assignment: CDR1 LNHDA and CDR2 SQIVND (reference sequence). Trimming cost V 3 bases and J 0 bases, with 10 bases left between them. Written as DNA, the CDR3 is TGTGCCAGTAGTATGGGCAGGCCAAGCACAGATACGCAGTATTTT. Residues: CASSMGRPSTDTQYF. The whole variable domain, remainder taken from reference TRBV19 and TRBJ2-3, is DGGITQSPKYLFRKEGQNVTLSCEQNLNHDAMYWYRQDPGQGLRLIYYSQIVNDFQKGDIAEGYSVSREKKESFPLTVTSAQKNPTAFYLCASSMGRPSTDTQYFGPGTRLTVL.

This clonotype was seen many times. This chain uses TRBV12-3 or TRBV12-4 with TRBJ1-1; no definite D call. The length of the CDR3 is 14 residues. The germline V and J ends were trimmed by 2 bases and 1 base, with 8 bases remaining between them. The CDR3 spells CASSLLYKNTEAFF. The CDR3 bases are TGTGCCAGCAGTTTATTATACAAGAACACTGAAGCTTTCTTT.

A few counts support this clonotype. The genes are TRBV12-5 and TRBJ2-5; 7 bases line up with TRBD1. V dropped 5 bases and J dropped 2; count of bases not matched to a gene: 5. Germline loops: CDR1 LGHNT, CDR2 FRNRAP. CDR3 length: 14 residues. CDR3 bases: TGTGCTAGTGGTAGAGGACAGGCGCAAGAGACCCAGTACTTC. Amino acids: CASGRGQAQETQYF.

V and J are TRBV5-5 and TRBJ2-3; D gene ambiguous. In germline, CDR1 is SGHKS, CDR2 YYEKEE (reference sequence). There are 14 residues in the CDR3. Trimming shortened V by 2 bases and J by 1 base, and 8 bases separated the two germline ends. The CDR3 protein is CASSFRAGTDTQYF. CDR3 in DNA: TGTGCCAGCAGCTTCCGGGCGGGCACAGATACGCAGTATTTT.

This clonotype was found many times. CDR3 in amino acids: CASSITPGWSTEQFF. The CDR3 coding sequence is TGTGCCAGCAGCATAACCCCGGGGTGGTCCACTGAGCAGTTCTTC. The chain carries TRBV7-2 and TRBJ2-1, with a tentative D call TRBD2 (5 bases). The CDR3 runs to 15 residues. Germline assignment: CDR1 SGHTA and CDR2 FQGNSA. V lost 5 bases to trimming and J lost 9 bases, with 20 bases between them.

This chain links TRBV7-2 with TRBJ2-7, with 8 positions matching TRBD1. V lost 4 bases and J lost 3; bases outside the gene matches: 8. The germline V gene encodes CDR1 SGHTA and CDR2 FQGNSA. CDR3 length: 15 residues. As DNA, the CDR3 is TGTGCCAGCAGCTACCCGAGGACAGGGAGCTACGAGCAGTACTTC. Translation: CASSYPRTGSYEQYF.

The chain carries TRBV2 and TRBJ2-6; 9 nucleotides align to TRBD1. Germline CDR1 is SNHLY and CDR2 is FYNNEI. The CDR3 length is 16 residues. The V gene end was trimmed by 7 bases and the J gene end by 3 bases; junction bases not matched to a gene: 7. The CDR3: CASTTGQGFGANVLTF. The CDR3 region has the DNA TGTGCCAGCACCACCGGACAGGGGTTTGGGGCCAACGTCCTGACTTTC.

This clonotype was recorded at least ten times. The chain's CDR3 is CASSQEATSSVYEQYF. Written as DNA, the CDR3 is TGTGCCAGCAGCCAAGAAGCGACGTCTAGCGTTTACGAGCAGTACTTC. The J gene is TRBJ2-7, the V gene TRBV3-1, with D perhaps TRBD2 (6 bases). Germline V lookup: CDR1 LGHDT, CDR2 YNNKEL (reference sequence). Trimming pared 0 bases from V and 4 bases from J, leaving 16 bases between. This CDR3 region has 16 residues.

This clonotype turned up a few times. V usage is TRBV27 and J usage is TRBJ2-7, with 7 bases lining up with TRBD2. The CDR3 runs 13 residues. Germline CDR1 MNHEY, CDR2 SMNVEV (reference sequence). V dropped 6 bases and J dropped 2; count of bases not matched to a gene: 4. The CDR3 DNA reads as TGTGCCAGCAGGAGAGCGGGACCCTACGAGCAGTACTTC. This encodes CASRRAGPYEQYF.

This clonotype was counted a few times. The chain employs TRBV10-2 and TRBJ2-5; no clear D gene. This CDR3 spans 17 amino acids. CDR1 and CDR2 from the germline V gene are WSHSY and SAAADI. The V end lost 0 bases, the J end lost 2 bases, and 16 bases lay between the germline ends. CDR3 sequence: CASSESFVLVGQETQYF. The CDR3 nucleotides are TGCGCCAGCAGTGAGTCCTTTGTTCTAGTGGGACAAGAGACCCAGTACTTC.

The chain is built from TRBV18 and TRBJ2-7, with TRBD2 identical over 7 bases. The CDR3 runs to 15 residues. Per the germline V gene, CDR1 is KGHSH and CDR2 is LQKENI. J lost 5 bases, V lost 3 bases, and 10 bases had no gene match. In nucleotides, the CDR3 is TGTGCCAGCTCACCCTCAGGGATGCGGGAGCACGAGCAGTACTTC. It is translated as CASSPSGMREHEQYF. Drawing the rest from reference TRBV18 and TRBJ2-7, the complete variable domain is NAGVMQNPRHLVRRRGQEARLRCSPMKGHSHVYWYRQLPEEGLKFMVYLQKENIIDESGMPKERFSAEFPKEGPSILRIQQVVRGDSAAYFCASSPSGMREHEQYFGPGTRLTVT.

This clonotype was observed at least ten times. V gene TRBV6-5 combines with J gene TRBJ1-6; 7 positions match TRBD1. Trimming at V came to 0 bases and at J to 9 bases, leaving 5 bases not matched to a gene. The CDR3 loop spans 15 amino acids. Germline CDR1 and CDR2: MNHEY and SVGAGI. Here the CDR3 reads CASSYSIEGASPLHF. CDR3 nucleotides: TGTGCCAGCAGTTACTCGATAGAGGGGGCTTCACCCCTCCACTTT.

The chain uses TRBV30 and TRBJ2-7, with D possibly TRBD2 on 5 matching bases. CDR3 length: 12 residues. Per germline, CDR1 GTSNPN and CDR2 SVGIG (reference sequence). Between the trimmed V and J ends, which lost 5 bases and 9 bases, there was a span of 17 bases. In DNA form, the CDR3 reads TGTGCCTGGGCCCGGGCCTTACGGGGGCAGTACTTC. Protein: CAWARALRGQYF.